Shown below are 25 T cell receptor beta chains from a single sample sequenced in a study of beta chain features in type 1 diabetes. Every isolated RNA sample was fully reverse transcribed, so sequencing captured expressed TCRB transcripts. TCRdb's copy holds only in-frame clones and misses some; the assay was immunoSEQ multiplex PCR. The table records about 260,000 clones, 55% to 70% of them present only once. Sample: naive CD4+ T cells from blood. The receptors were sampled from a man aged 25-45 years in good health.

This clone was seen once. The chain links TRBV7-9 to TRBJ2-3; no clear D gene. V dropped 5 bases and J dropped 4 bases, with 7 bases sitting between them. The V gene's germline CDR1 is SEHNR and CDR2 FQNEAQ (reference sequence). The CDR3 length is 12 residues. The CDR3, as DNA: TGTGCCAGCAGCCCCCCACCAGATACGCAGTATTTT. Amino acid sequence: CASSPPPDTQYF.

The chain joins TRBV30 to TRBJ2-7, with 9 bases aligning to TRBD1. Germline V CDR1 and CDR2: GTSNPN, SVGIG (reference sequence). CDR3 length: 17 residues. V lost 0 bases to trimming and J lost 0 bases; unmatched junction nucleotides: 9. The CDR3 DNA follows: TGTGCCTGGAGTGTCCCTCAGGGACAGGGCCTCTCCTACGAGCAGTACTTC. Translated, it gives CAWSVPQGQGLSYEQYF.

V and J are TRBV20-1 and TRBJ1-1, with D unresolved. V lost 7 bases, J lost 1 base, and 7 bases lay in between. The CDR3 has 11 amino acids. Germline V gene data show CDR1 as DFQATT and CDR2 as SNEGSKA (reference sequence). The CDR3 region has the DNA TGCAGTGTGGAGAGGAACACTGAAGCTTTCTTT. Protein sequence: CSVERNTEAFF.

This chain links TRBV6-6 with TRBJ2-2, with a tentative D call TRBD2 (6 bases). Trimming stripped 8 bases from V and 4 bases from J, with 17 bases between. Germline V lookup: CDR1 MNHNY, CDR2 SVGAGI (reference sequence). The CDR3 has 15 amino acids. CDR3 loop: CASLIGDSLTGELFF. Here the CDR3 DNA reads TGTGCCAGCCTGATCGGGGACTCCCTCACCGGGGAGCTGTTTTTT.

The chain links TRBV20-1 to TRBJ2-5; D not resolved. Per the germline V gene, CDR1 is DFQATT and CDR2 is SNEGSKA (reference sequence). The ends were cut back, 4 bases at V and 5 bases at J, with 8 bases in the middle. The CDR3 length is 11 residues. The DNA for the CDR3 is TGCAGTGCTATGCTCTGGGAGACCCAGTACTTC. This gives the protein CSAMLWETQYF.

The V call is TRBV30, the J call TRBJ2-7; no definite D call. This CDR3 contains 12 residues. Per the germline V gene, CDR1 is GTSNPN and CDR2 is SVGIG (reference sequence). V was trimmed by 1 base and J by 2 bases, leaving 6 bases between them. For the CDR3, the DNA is TGTGCCTGGAGTGGAGAGCCCTACGAGCAGTACTTC. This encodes CAWSGEPYEQYF.

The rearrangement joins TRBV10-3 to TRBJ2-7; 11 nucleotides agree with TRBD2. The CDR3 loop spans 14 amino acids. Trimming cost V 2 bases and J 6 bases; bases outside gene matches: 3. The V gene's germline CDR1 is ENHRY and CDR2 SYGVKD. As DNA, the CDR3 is TGTGCCATCAGTGAGCTAGCGGGGGGCTCCGAGCAGTACTTC. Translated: CAISELAGGSEQYF.

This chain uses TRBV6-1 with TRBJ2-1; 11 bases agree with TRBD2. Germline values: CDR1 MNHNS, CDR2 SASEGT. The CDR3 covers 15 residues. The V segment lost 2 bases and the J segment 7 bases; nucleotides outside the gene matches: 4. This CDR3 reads CASSERASGRNEQFF. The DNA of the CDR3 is TGTGCCAGCAGTGAAAGGGCTAGCGGGAGGAATGAGCAGTTCTTC.

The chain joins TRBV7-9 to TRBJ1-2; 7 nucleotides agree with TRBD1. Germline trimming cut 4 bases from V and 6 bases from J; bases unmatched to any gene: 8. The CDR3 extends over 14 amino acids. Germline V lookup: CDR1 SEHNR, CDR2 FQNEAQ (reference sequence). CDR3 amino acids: CASSWTGLTDGYTF. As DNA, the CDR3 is TGTGCCAGCAGCTGGACAGGTTTGACTGATGGCTACACCTTC.

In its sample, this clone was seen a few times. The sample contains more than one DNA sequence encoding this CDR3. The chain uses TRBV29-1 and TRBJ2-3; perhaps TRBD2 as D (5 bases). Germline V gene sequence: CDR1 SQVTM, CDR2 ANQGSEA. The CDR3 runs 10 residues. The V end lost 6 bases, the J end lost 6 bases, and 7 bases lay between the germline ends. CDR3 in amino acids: CSVAGDTQYF. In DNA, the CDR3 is TGCAGCGTCGCGGGTGATACGCAGTATTTT.

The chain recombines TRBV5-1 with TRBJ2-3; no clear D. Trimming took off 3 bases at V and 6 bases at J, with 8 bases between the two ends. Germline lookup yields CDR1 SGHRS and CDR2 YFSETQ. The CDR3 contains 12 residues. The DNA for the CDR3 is TGCGCCAGCAGCTCGCCCGGGGATACGCAGTATTTT. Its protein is CASSSPGDTQYF.

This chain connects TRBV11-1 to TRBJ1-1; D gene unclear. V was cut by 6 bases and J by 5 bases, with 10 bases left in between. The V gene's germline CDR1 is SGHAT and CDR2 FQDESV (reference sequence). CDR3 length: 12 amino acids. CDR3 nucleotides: TGTGCCAGCAGTGGAACAAGGACTGAAGCTTTCTTT. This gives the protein CASSGTRTEAFF.

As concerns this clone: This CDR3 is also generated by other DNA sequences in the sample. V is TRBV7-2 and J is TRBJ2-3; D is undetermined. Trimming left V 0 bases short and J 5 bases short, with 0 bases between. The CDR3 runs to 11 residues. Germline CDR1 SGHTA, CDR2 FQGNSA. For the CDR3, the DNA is TGTGCCAGCAGCTTAGCAGATACGCAGTATTTT. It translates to CASSLADTQYF.

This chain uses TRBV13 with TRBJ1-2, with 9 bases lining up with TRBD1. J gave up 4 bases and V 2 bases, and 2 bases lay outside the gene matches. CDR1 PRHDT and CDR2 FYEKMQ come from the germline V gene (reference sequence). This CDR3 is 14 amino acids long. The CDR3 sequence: CASSLKTGGYGYTF. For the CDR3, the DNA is TGTGCCAGCAGCTTAAAGACAGGGGGCTATGGCTACACCTTC.

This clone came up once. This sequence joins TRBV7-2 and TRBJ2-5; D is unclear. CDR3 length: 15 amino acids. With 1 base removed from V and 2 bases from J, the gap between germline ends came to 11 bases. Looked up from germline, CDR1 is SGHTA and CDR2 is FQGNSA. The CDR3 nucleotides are TGTGCCAGCAGCTTAGGAGGCAGATTTCAAGAGACCCAGTACTTC. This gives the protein CASSLGGRFQETQYF. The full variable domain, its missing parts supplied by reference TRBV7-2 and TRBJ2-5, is GAGVSQSPSNKVTEKGKDVELRCDPISGHTALYWYRQSLGQGLEFLIYFQGNSAPDKSGLPSDRFSAERTGGSVSTLTIQRTQQEDSAVYLCASSLGGRFQETQYFGPGTRLLVL.

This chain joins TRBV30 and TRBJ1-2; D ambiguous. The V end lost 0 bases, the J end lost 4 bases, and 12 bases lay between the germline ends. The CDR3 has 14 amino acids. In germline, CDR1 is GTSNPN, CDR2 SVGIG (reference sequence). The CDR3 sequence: CAWSVAGLSYGYTF. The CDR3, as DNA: TGTGCCTGGAGTGTTGCAGGACTTAGCTATGGCTACACCTTC.

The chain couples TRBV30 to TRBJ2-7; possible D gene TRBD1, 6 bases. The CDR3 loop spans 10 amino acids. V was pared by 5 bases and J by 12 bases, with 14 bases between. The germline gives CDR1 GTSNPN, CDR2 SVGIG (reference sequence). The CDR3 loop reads CAWGGQPLYF. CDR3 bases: TGTGCCTGGGGAGGACAGCCTTTGTACTTC.

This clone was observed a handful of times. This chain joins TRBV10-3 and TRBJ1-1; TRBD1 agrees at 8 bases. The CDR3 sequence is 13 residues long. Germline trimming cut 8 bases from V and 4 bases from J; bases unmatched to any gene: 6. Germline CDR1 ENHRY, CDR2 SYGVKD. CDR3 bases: TGTGCCATCGGGGGACAGGTGGGCACTGAAGCTTTCTTT. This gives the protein CAIGGQVGTEAFF.

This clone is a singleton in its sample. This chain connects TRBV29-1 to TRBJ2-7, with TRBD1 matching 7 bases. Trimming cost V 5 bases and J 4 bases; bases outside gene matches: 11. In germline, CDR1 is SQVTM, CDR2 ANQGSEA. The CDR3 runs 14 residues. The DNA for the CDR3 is TGCAGCGTTCGTGTAGAGGGGGCGCGGTACGAGCAGTACTTC. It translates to CSVRVEGARYEQYF.

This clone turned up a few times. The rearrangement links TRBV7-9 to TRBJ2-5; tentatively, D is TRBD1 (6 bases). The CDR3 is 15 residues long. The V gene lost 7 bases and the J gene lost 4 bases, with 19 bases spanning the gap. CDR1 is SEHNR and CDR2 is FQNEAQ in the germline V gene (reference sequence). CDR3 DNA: TGTGCCAGCATCAACAGAGGAGACAGGATAGAGACCCAGTACTTC. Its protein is CASINRGDRIETQYF.

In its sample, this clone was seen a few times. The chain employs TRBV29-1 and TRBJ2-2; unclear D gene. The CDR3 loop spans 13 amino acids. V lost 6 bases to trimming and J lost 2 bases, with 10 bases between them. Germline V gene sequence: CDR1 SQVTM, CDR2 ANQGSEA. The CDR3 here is CSVDQSNTGELFF. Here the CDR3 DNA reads TGCAGCGTGGACCAGAGTAACACCGGGGAGCTGTTTTTT.

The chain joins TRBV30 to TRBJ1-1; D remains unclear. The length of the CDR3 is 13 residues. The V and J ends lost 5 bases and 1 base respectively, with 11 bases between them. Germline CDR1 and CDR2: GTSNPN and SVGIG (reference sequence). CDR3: CAWWGGANTEAFF. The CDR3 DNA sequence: TGTGCCTGGTGGGGAGGAGCGAACACTGAAGCTTTCTTT.

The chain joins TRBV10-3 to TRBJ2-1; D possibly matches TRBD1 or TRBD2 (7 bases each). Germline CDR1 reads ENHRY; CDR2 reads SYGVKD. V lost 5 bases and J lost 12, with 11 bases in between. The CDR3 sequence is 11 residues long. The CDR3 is CAISPGGVQFF. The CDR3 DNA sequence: TGTGCCATCAGTCCAGGGGGGGTGCAGTTCTTC.

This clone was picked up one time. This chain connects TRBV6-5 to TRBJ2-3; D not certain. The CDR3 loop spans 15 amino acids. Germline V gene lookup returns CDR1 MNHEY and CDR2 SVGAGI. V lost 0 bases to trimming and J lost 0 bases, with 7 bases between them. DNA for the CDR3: TGTGCCAGCAGTTACTCCGGAATCAGCACAGATACGCAGTATTTT. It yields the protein CASSYSGISTDTQYF.

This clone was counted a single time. For the CDR3, the DNA is TGTGCCTCCGGAGTGGCTGGGGCCAACGTCCTGACTTTC. Amino acids: CASGVAGANVLTF. The V and J genes are TRBV30 and TRBJ2-6; no firm D call. Deletions cut 7 bases from V and 2 bases from J, with 9 bases between. This CDR3 comprises 13 residues. Germline lookup yields CDR1 GTSNPN and CDR2 SVGIG (reference sequence).